This T cell receptor beta chain was sequenced during a study of Graves' ophthalmopathy and Graves' hyperthyroidism. General study points: A 13-signature model separated ophthalmopathy from stable hyperthyroidism, reaching 85% to 90% sensitivity and roughly 82% specificity cross-validated. Progression of ophthalmopathy was predicted by the model with more than 70% sensitivity and just under 75% specificity.

Per the germline V gene, CDR1 is MNHNS and CDR2 is SASEGT. This CDR3 has 15 amino acids. Losses at the gene ends were 3 bases for V and 6 bases for J; bases not matched to a gene: 8. This clonotype was recorded many times. Its antigen is not known. Exclusion criteria comprised other autoimmune diseases, uncontrolled infections, pregnancy or lactation in patients. Diagnosis relied on clinical symptoms, serum thyroxine, TRAb, thyroid ultrasound and orbital computed tomography. The sequenced template was RNA, covering the TCR beta CDR3 region. HTBI primers were employed in first-round RT-PCR, then a second-round multiplex PCR followed. TCRdb reanalysed the multiplex PCR reads using MiXCR and keeps one entry per CDR3 protein. The sample has roughly 600,000 distinct CDR3 sequences, under 45% seen once.

The source is an adult man with Graves' hyperthyroidism. The rearrangement links TRBV6-1 to TRBJ2-7, with TRBD2 identical over 10 bases. Specimen: peripheral blood or thyroid tissue (not recorded which). CDR3 protein: CASSEGLAILLEQYF. The CDR3 DNA is TGTGCCAGCAGTGAGGGACTAGCGATTCTCCTCGAGCAGTACTTC.